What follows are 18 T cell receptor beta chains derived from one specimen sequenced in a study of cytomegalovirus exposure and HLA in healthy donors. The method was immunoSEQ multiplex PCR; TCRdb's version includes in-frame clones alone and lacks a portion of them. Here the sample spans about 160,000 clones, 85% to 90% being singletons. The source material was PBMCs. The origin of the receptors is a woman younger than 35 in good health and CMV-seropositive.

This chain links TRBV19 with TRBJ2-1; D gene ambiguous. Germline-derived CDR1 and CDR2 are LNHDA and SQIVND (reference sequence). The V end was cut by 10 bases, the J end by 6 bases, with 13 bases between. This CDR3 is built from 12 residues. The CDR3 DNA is TGTGCCACCGCGACAAGAAGCAATGAGCAGTTCTTC. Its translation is CATATRSNEQFF. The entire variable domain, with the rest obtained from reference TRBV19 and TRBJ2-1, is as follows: DGGITQSPKYLFRKEGQNVTLSCEQNLNHDAMYWYRQDPGQGLRLIYYSQIVNDFQKGDIAEGYSVSREKKESFPLTVTSAQKNPTAFYLCATATRSNEQFFGPGTRLTVL.

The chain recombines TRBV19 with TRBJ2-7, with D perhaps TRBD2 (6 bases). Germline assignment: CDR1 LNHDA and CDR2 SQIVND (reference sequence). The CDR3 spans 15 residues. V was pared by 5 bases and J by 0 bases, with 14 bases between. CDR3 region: CASSPRGESSYEQYF. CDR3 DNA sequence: TGTGCCAGTAGTCCCCGCGGGGAGAGCTCCTACGAGCAGTACTTC.

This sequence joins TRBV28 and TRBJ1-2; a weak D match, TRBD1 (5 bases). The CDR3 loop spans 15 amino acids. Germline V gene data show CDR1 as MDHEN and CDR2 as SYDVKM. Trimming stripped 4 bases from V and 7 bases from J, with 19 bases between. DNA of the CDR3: TGTGCCAGCAGTTCAACGGGACTGGGCAGCAGTGGCTACACCTTC. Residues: CASSSTGLGSSGYTF.

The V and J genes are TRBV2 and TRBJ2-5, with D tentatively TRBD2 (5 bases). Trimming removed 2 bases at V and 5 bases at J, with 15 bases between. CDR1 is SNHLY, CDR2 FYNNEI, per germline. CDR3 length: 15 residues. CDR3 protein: CASSESGSVRETQYF. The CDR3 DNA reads TGTGCCAGCAGTGAATCCGGTAGCGTCCGGGAGACCCAGTACTTC.

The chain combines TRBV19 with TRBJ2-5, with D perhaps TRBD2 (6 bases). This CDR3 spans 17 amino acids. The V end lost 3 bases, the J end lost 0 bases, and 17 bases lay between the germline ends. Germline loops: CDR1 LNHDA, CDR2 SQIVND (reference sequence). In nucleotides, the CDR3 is TGTGCCAGTAGTATTTCTCGGGCTAGCGCGTACCAAGAGACCCAGTACTTC. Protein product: CASSISRASAYQETQYF. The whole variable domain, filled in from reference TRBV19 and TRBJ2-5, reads DGGITQSPKYLFRKEGQNVTLSCEQNLNHDAMYWYRQDPGQGLRLIYYSQIVNDFQKGDIAEGYSVSREKKESFPLTVTSAQKNPTAFYLCASSISRASAYQETQYFGPGTRLLVL.

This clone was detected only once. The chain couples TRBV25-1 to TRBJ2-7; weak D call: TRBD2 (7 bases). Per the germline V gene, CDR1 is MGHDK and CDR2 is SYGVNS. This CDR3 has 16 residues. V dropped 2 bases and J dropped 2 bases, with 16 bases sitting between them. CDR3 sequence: CASSENGKGGPYEQYF. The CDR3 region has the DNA TGTGCCAGCAGTGAAAATGGAAAGGGGGGGCCCTACGAGCAGTACTTC.

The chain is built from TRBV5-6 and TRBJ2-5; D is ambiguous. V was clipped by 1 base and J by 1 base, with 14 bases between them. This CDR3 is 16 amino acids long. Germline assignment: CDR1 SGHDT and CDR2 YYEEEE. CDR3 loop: CASSLREIKIQETQYF. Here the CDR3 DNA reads TGTGCCAGCAGCTTGAGAGAGATTAAGATCCAAGAGACCCAGTACTTC.

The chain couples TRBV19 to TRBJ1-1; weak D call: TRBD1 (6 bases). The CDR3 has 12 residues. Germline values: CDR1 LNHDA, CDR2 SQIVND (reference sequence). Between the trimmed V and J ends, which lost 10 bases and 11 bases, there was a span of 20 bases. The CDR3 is CATTPFRQAAFF. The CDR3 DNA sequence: TGTGCCACTACACCTTTTAGACAGGCGGCTTTCTTT.

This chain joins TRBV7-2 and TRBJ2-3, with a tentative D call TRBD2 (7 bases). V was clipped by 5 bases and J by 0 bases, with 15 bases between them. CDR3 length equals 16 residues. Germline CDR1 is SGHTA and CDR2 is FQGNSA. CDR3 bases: TGTGCCAGCAGCCGTCCCCGCGGGGGCAGCACAGATACGCAGTATTTT. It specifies CASSRPRGGSTDTQYF.

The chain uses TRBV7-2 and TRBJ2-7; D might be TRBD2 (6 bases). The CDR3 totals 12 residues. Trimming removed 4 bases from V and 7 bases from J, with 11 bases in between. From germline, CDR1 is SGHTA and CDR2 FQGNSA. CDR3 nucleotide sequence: TGTGCCAGCAGCTCCTTCCGGGGGGAGCAGTACTTC. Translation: CASSSFRGEQYF.

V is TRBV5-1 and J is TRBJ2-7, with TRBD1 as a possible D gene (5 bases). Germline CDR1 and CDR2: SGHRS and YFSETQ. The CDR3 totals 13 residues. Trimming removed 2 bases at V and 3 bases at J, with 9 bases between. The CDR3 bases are TGCGCCAGCAGCTTACTCCAGGGCTACGAGCAGTACTTC. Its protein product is CASSLLQGYEQYF.

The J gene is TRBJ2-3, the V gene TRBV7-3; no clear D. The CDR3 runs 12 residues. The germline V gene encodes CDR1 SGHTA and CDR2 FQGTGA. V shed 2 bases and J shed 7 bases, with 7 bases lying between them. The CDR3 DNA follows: TGTGCCAGCAGCTTAGCGTCCAATACGCAGTATTTT. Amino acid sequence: CASSLASNTQYF.

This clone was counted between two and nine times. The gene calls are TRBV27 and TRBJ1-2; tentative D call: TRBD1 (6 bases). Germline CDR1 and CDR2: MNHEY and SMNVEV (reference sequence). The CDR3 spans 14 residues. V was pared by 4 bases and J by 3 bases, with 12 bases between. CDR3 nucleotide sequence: TGTGCCAGCAGTTCCCTACAGGGAGACTATGGCTACACCTTC. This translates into CASSSLQGDYGYTF.

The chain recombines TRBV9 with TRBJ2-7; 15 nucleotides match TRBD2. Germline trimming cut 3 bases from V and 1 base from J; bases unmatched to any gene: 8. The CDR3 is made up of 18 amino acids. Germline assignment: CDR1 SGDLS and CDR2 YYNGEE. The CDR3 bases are TGTGCCAGCAGCGAGGGACTAGCGGGAGGAAAACTATCCTACGAGCAGTACTTC. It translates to CASSEGLAGGKLSYEQYF.

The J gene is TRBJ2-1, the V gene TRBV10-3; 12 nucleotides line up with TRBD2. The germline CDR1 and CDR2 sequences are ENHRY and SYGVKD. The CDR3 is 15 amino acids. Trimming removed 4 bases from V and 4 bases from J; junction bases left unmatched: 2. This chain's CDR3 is CAISVGTSGYNEQFF. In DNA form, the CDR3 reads TGTGCCATCAGTGTGGGGACTAGCGGGTACAATGAGCAGTTCTTC.

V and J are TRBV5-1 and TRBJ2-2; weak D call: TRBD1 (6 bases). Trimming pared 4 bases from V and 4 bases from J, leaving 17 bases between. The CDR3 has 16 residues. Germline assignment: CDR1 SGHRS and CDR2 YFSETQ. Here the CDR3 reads CASSPRSGVSTGELFF. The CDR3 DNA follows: TGCGCCAGCAGCCCGAGGTCAGGGGTCAGCACCGGGGAGCTGTTTTTT.

The CDR3 is CASSSPTGGNPLNLNEQFF. The CDR3 DNA reads as TGTGCCAGTAGTTCCCCGACAGGGGGCAATCCCCTCAATCTCAATGAGCAGTTCTTC. This rearrangement joins TRBV19 to TRBJ2-1; 10 bases map to TRBD1. The junction had 19 bases not matched to a gene; V was cut back by 5 bases and J by 6 bases. CDR1 and CDR2 (germline): LNHDA, SQIVND (reference sequence). The CDR3 is 19 residues long.

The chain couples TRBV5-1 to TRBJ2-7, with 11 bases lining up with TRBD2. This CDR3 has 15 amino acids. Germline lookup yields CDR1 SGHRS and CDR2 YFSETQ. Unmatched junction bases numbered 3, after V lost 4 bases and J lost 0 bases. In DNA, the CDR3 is TGCGCCAGCAGCCTTAGCGGGAGGGCCTCCTACGAGCAGTACTTC. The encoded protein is CASSLSGRASYEQYF.